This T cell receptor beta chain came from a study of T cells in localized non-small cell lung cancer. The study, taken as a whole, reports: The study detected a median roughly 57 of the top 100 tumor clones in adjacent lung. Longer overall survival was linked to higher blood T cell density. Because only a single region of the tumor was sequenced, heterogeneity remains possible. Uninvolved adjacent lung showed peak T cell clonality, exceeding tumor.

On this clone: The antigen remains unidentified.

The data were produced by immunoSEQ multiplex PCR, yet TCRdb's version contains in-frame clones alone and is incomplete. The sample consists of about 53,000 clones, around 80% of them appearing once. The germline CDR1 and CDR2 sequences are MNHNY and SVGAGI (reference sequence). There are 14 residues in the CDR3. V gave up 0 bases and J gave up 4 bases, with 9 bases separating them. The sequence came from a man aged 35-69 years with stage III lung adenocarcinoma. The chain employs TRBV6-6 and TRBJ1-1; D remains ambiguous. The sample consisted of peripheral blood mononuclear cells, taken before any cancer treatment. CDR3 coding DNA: TGTGCCAGCAGTTACTCCAACTTCGGCACTGAAGCTTTCTTT. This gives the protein CASSYSNFGTEAFF.